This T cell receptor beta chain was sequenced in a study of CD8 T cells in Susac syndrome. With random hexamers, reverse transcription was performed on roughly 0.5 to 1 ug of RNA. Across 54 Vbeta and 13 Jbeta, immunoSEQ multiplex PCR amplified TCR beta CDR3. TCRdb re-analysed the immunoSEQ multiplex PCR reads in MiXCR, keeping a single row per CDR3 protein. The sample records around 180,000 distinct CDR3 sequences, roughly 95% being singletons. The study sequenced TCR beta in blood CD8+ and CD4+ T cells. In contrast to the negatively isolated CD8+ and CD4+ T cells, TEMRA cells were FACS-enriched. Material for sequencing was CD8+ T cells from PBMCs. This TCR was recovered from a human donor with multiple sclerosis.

The chain's CDR3 is CASSPRTSGTFYEQYF. The CDR3 DNA sequence: TGTGCCAGCAGTCCGCGGACTAGCGGGACGTTCTACGAGCAGTACTTC. V is TRBV12-3 or TRBV12-4 and J is TRBJ2-7; 12 bases match TRBD2. Germline trimming cut 5 bases from V and 3 bases from J; bases unmatched to any gene: 8. CDR3 length: 16 residues.